The source of this T cell receptor beta chain is a study of cytomegalovirus exposure and HLA in healthy donors. The germline gives CDR1 SGHNT, CDR2 YENEEA. There are 17 residues in the CDR3. With V trimmed by 5 bases and J by 0 bases, 5 bases remained unmatched. Study-wide points: Several top significant clusters appeared, in a later analysis, to be linked to common viral pathogens.

Each donor's status was that of a healthy bone marrow donor. At collection, donors were nominally healthy, but unrecorded immune exposures were probable. PCR involved 60 Vbeta and 13 Jbeta primers. The data were produced by immunoSEQ multiplex PCR, yet TCRdb's version contains in-frame clones alone and is incomplete. The sample consists of about 80,000 clones, approximately 80% of them appearing once. Comment on this clone: Antigen unknown.

The chain combines TRBV11-3 with TRBJ2-1; 12 bases are a match to TRBD2. The sample consisted of PBMCs. The receptor was isolated from a woman aged 45 to 65 in good health and CMV-seropositive. Here the CDR3 DNA reads TGTGCCAGCAGCCCGACTAGCGGGAGTTCCTCCTACAATGAGCAGTTCTTC. This translates into CASSPTSGSSSYNEQFF.